The 28 T cell receptor beta chains given below trace back to one sample, sequenced in a study of T cell repertoires and HLA-DP antigens. Clones were read by immunoSEQ multiplex PCR, and TCRdb kept only the in-frame ones, dropping some. Found here are about 73,000 clones, about four fifths of them singletons; the top ten hold roughly 1.6%. No antigen is known for these receptors. The material sequenced was CD4+ T cells from PBMCs. Source of these receptors: a man aged 55 to 70 in good health and CMV-seronegative.

The chain links TRBV11-2 to TRBJ2-5; D gene uncertain. This CDR3 is 17 amino acids long. Germline CDR1 SGHAT, CDR2 FQNNGV. Between the trimmed V and J ends, which lost 5 bases and 1 base, there was a span of 20 bases. The CDR3 is CASSLSPLAELQETQYF. CDR3 bases: TGTGCCAGCAGCCTCTCCCCTCTCGCAGAACTCCAAGAGACCCAGTACTTC.

The rearrangement uses TRBV2 and TRBJ2-1; D might be TRBD2 (5 bases). Looked up from germline, CDR1 is SNHLY and CDR2 is FYNNEI. The V gene lost 7 bases and the J gene lost 7 bases, with 14 bases spanning the gap. This CDR3 is built from 13 residues. CDR3 in DNA: TGTGCCAGCACCCGAAGCGGCGGAAATGAGCAGTTCTTC. Amino acids: CASTRSGGNEQFF.

The chain joins TRBV4-1 to TRBJ1-5; 7 bases align to TRBD1. With V trimmed by 4 bases and J by 1 base, 7 bases remained unmatched. The CDR3 totals 16 residues. Germline values: CDR1 MGHRA, CDR2 YSYEKL. The CDR3 DNA follows: TGCGCCAGCAGCCTTAGTTCGACAGGGAGCAATCAGCCCCAGCATTTT. It encodes CASSLSSTGSNQPQHF.

The chain carries TRBV5-1 and TRBJ2-2; D possibly corresponds to TRBD1 (5 bases). V shed 2 bases and J shed 0 bases, with 8 bases lying between them. The germline CDR1 and CDR2 sequences are SGHRS and YFSETQ. CDR3 length: 15 amino acids. CDR3: CASSFQDTNTGELFF. The CDR3 nucleotides read TGCGCCAGCAGCTTTCAGGACACGAACACCGGGGAGCTGTTTTTT. Full variable domain (remainder filled in from reference TRBV5-1 and TRBJ2-2): KAGVTQTPRYLIKTRGQQVTLSCSPISGHRSVSWYQQTPGQGLQFLFEYFSETQRNKGNFPGRFSGRQFSNSRSEMNVSTLELGDSALYLCASSFQDTNTGELFFGEGSRLTVL.

The CDR3 reads CASSIQGEKLFF. In DNA form, the CDR3 reads TGTGCCAGCAGTATCCAGGGGGAAAAACTGTTTTTT. The rearrangement uses TRBV6-1 and TRBJ1-4, with a possible D match to TRBD1 (6 bases). Trimming removed 5 bases at V and 8 bases at J, with 9 bases between. CDR1 MNHNS and CDR2 SASEGT come from the germline V gene. CDR3 size: 12 residues.

The chain carries TRBV7-2 and TRBJ1-5, with TRBD1 identical over 9 bases. The CDR3 extends over 15 amino acids. CDR1 is SGHTA and CDR2 is FQGNSA in the germline V gene. J gave up 5 bases and V 7 bases, and 9 bases lay outside the gene matches. The CDR3 DNA follows: TGTGCCAGCACCCCGGGGACAGGGTGGGATCAGCCCCAGCATTTT. Translating gives CASTPGTGWDQPQHF. The variable domain in full, completed from reference TRBV7-2 and TRBJ1-5, reads GAGVSQSPSNKVTEKGKDVELRCDPISGHTALYWYRQSLGQGLEFLIYFQGNSAPDKSGLPSDRFSAERTGGSVSTLTIQRTQQEDSAVYLCASTPGTGWDQPQHFGDGTRLSIL.

This chain links TRBV4-3 with TRBJ1-5; D is undetermined. V gave up 0 bases and J gave up 5 bases, with 11 bases separating them. The CDR3 spans 15 residues. Germline-derived CDR1 and CDR2 are LGHNA and YSLEER. Here the CDR3 reads CASSQDIGGYQPQHF. The CDR3 region has the DNA TGCGCCAGCAGCCAAGATATAGGCGGCTATCAGCCCCAGCATTTT.

The chain couples TRBV5-6 to TRBJ2-2, with D perhaps TRBD1 (5 bases). Germline assignment: CDR1 SGHDT and CDR2 YYEEEE. V shed 0 bases and J shed 5 bases, with 17 bases lying between them. This CDR3 is 17 amino acids long. CDR3 loop: CASSLGSVVGLTGELFF. The CDR3 nucleotides are TGTGCCAGCAGCTTGGGAAGCGTGGTGGGGCTAACCGGGGAGCTGTTTTTT.

This chain joins TRBV4-3 and TRBJ2-4; 8 bases align to TRBD2. J lost 8 bases, V lost 1 base, and 7 bases had no gene match. The CDR3 loop spans 15 amino acids. From germline, CDR1 is LGHNA and CDR2 YSLEER. The CDR3 loop reads CASSQAVKAGDIQYF. Written as DNA, the CDR3 is TGCGCCAGCAGCCAAGCGGTTAAAGCGGGAGACATTCAGTACTTC.

J is TRBJ2-4 and V is TRBV11-2; D ambiguous. Trimming cost V 1 base and J 1 base, with 2 bases left between them. CDR3 length: 13 residues. Germline-derived CDR1 and CDR2 are SGHAT and FQNNGV. As DNA, the CDR3 is TGTGCCAGCAGCTTAGGGGCCAAAAACATTCAGTACTTC. Amino acid sequence: CASSLGAKNIQYF.

The chain uses TRBV10-2 and TRBJ1-6; D gene uncertain. The CDR3 spans 13 residues. V was shortened by 0 bases and J by 8 bases, with 5 bases between the two germline ends. The germline CDR1 and CDR2 sequences are WSHSY and SAAADI. CDR3 sequence (DNA): TGCGCCAGCAGTGAGTCGACGGATTCACCCCTCCACTTT. It codes for CASSESTDSPLHF.

This clone came up once. The chain's CDR3 is CASSPGQGEPDEQFF. CDR3 coding DNA: TGCGCCAGCAGCCCTGGACAGGGGGAACCGGATGAGCAGTTCTTC. This chain links TRBV4-1 with TRBJ2-1, with 10 bases aligning to TRBD1. Germline lookup yields CDR1 MGHRA and CDR2 YSYEKL. The CDR3 sequence is 15 residues long. J was trimmed by 8 bases and V by 4 bases; bases with no gene match: 8.

The V and J genes are TRBV11-2 and TRBJ2-7; perhaps TRBD1 as D (8 bases). The V end was cut by 5 bases, the J end by 5 bases, with 22 bases between. This CDR3 has 16 amino acids. Germline lookup yields CDR1 SGHAT and CDR2 FQNNGV. The CDR3 sequence: CASSTTGGRVLDEQYF. Written as DNA, the CDR3 is TGTGCCAGCAGCACAACAGGGGGGAGGGTCTTAGACGAGCAGTACTTC. Combining the CDR3 with reference TRBV11-2 and TRBJ2-7 gives the whole variable domain EAGVAQSPRYKIIEKRQSVAFWCNPISGHATLYWYQQILGQGPKLLIQFQNNGVVDDSQLPKDRFSAERLKGVDSTLKIQPAKLEDSAVYLCASSTTGGRVLDEQYFGPGTRLTVT.

This chain uses TRBV6-4 with TRBJ2-2, with D tentatively TRBD2 (6 bases). Trimming took 5 bases from V and 6 from J, leaving 10 bases between them. The CDR3 spans 13 residues. Per germline, CDR1 MRHNA and CDR2 SNTAGT. The DNA of the CDR3 is TGTGCCAGCAGTAGGGACTGGGCCGGGGAGCTGTTTTTT. The encoded protein is CASSRDWAGELFF.

The V call is TRBV11-3, the J call TRBJ2-2; D ambiguous. The CDR3 covers 15 residues. CDR1 and CDR2 (germline): SGHNT, YENEEA. Trimming stripped 2 bases from V and 4 bases from J, with 11 bases between. The CDR3 region has the DNA TGTGCCAGCAGCTTAAGTCGTCAATTCACCGGGGAGCTGTTTTTT. This sequence encodes CASSLSRQFTGELFF.

The rearrangement joins TRBV7-8 to TRBJ2-7; D uncertain. Germline loops: CDR1 SGHVS, CDR2 FQNEAQ. V shed 1 base and J shed 2 bases, with 15 bases lying between them. The CDR3 sequence is 16 residues long. CDR3 in amino acids: CASSLGGRADAYEQYF. The DNA for the CDR3 is TGTGCCAGCAGCTTAGGTGGGCGCGCGGATGCCTACGAGCAGTACTTC.

This sequence joins TRBV28 and TRBJ2-3, with 7 nucleotides matching TRBD1. The trim removed 4 bases at V and 1 base at J, leaving 5 bases unmatched. The CDR3 length is 15 residues. Germline loops: CDR1 MDHEN, CDR2 SYDVKM. This chain's CDR3 is CASSSPGTGTDTQYF. The CDR3 DNA follows: TGTGCCAGCAGTTCTCCCGGGACAGGCACAGATACGCAGTATTTT.

The chain recombines TRBV7-2 with TRBJ2-3; D is perhaps TRBD1 (5 bases). Trimming removed 5 bases from V and 3 bases from J, with 15 bases in between. CDR1 and CDR2 from the germline V gene are SGHTA and FQGNSA. The CDR3 length is 15 residues. Written as DNA, the CDR3 is TGTGCCAGCAGCCCAGACAGTTTAGGGACAGATACGCAGTATTTT. It specifies CASSPDSLGTDTQYF.

The V and J genes are TRBV19 and TRBJ2-2; 8 nucleotides agree with TRBD1. CDR1 LNHDA and CDR2 SQIVND come from the germline V gene (reference sequence). The V segment lost 5 bases and the J segment 8 bases; nucleotides outside the gene matches: 4. The CDR3 is 13 amino acids. The DNA for the CDR3 is TGTGCCAGTAGTTTCAGGGGGCCTGGGGAGCTGTTTTTT. Protein: CASSFRGPGELFF.

V is TRBV7-2 and J is TRBJ2-5, with no clear D. CDR1 SGHTA and CDR2 FQGNSA come from the germline V gene. Deletions cut 4 bases from V and 2 bases from J, with 14 bases between. The CDR3 extends over 15 amino acids. The CDR3 sequence: CASSSQVTVQETQYF. CDR3 coding DNA: TGTGCCAGCAGCTCCCAGGTCACTGTTCAAGAGACCCAGTACTTC. Full variable domain (missing parts from reference TRBV7-2 and TRBJ2-5): GAGVSQSPSNKVTEKGKDVELRCDPISGHTALYWYRQSLGQGLEFLIYFQGNSAPDKSGLPSDRFSAERTGGSVSTLTIQRTQQEDSAVYLCASSSQVTVQETQYFGPGTRLLVL.

The chain has TRBV5-1 and TRBJ2-1; 7 bases are shared with TRBD2. The CDR3 is 16 residues long. Germline CDR1 reads SGHRS; CDR2 reads YFSETQ. V lost 4 bases and J lost 0; bases outside the gene matches: 7. The CDR3 protein is CASSPRAGRSYNEQFF. In DNA form, the CDR3 reads TGCGCCAGCAGCCCGAGAGCGGGGCGCTCCTACAATGAGCAGTTCTTC.

V usage is TRBV10-2 and J usage is TRBJ1-1; a possible D gene is TRBD1 (6 bases). CDR3 length equals 16 residues. The germline V gene has CDR1 WSHSY and CDR2 SAAADI. The ends were cut back, 5 bases at V and 0 bases at J, with 16 bases in the middle. The CDR3 protein is CASSYKGRGMNTEAFF. For the CDR3, the DNA is TGCGCCAGCAGTTACAAGGGGAGGGGGATGAACACTGAAGCTTTCTTT.

The V and J genes are TRBV28 and TRBJ1-1; D gene uncertain. The CDR3 sequence is 13 residues long. The germline CDR1 and CDR2 sequences are MDHEN and SYDVKM. Trimming removed 5 bases from V and 4 bases from J, with 11 bases in between. CDR3 DNA: TGTGCCAGCAGTCAGATAGACACCACTGAAGCTTTCTTT. Its protein product is CASSQIDTTEAFF.

In regard to this clone: At one end the junction does not follow the germline gene, possibly because of a read error. This chain joins TRBV5-1 and TRBJ2-5; D is perhaps TRBD2 (7 bases). In germline, CDR1 is SGHRS, CDR2 YFSETQ. This CDR3 spans 16 amino acids. The CDR3 DNA reads as TGCGCCAGCAGATTGGGGGCGGGAGTGGGTCGAGAGACCCAGTACTTC. The encoded protein is CASRLGAGVGRETQYF.

This clone was picked up one time. The chain employs TRBV6-1 and TRBJ2-7; D may correspond to TRBD1 or TRBD2 (5 bases each). There are 11 residues in the CDR3. CDR1 and CDR2 from the germline V gene are MNHNS and SASEGT. V was trimmed by 7 bases and J by 5 bases, leaving 9 bases between them. CDR3 sequence (DNA): TGTGCCAGCATTCGGGACCACGAGCAGTACTTC. Amino acids: CASIRDHEQYF.

V and J are TRBV30 and TRBJ1-5; a weak D match, TRBD1 (6 bases). V gave up 2 bases and J gave up 10 bases, with 15 bases separating them. This CDR3 contains 13 residues. Per the germline V gene, CDR1 is GTSNPN and CDR2 is SVGIG (reference sequence). The CDR3 is CAWSSSYREPQHF. The CDR3 DNA reads TGTGCCTGGAGTTCCTCCTACAGGGAACCCCAGCATTTT.

V is TRBV10-3 and J is TRBJ2-2, with D possibly TRBD2 on 5 matching bases. There are 16 residues in the CDR3. Deletions cut 0 bases from V and 3 bases from J, with 11 bases between. The germline CDR1 and CDR2 sequences are ENHRY and SYGVKD. CDR3 amino acids: CAISESSTGDTGELFF. The CDR3 region has the DNA TGTGCCATCAGTGAGTCGTCGACCGGGGACACCGGGGAGCTGTTTTTT.

The rearrangement joins TRBV6-5 to TRBJ2-7; 7 bases line up with TRBD1. Germline CDR1 is MNHEY and CDR2 is SVGAGI. The CDR3 is 15 amino acids. V shed 6 bases and J 1 base; nucleotides not matched to a gene: 9. The CDR3 DNA reads TGTGCCAGCAGGTACGACAGGGTTCCGTCCTACGAGCAGTACTTC. Its translation: CASRYDRVPSYEQYF.